This T cell receptor beta chain was sequenced during a study of HIV-infected patients and healthy controls. The study's findings and limits: Mean usage of eight alpha and eight beta V genes differed significantly in HIV-infected patients versus controls.

No cell fractionation was done, so the repertoire covers all unsorted peripheral blood T cells. By proportion, this clonotype is medium-sized. Its specificity is unknown. About 550 ng RNA was reverse transcribed with alpha and beta constant-region primers. Using multiplexing indices, alpha and beta chain libraries were generated apart by chain-specific third strand synthesis. MiXCR, run by TCRdb on the 5' RACE reads, gives a single entry per CDR3 protein. The repertoire includes more than 6,500 distinct CDR3 sequences, 8% of them detected once, and 8% to 10% sits in the top ten. The CDR3 extends over 11 amino acids. Deletions cut 4 bases from V and 4 bases from J, with 7 bases between. Germline CDR1 reads SQVTM; CDR2 reads ANQGSEA.

Sequencing used blood, obtained before antiretroviral therapy. The origin of this receptor is an adult with HIV infection. The V call is TRBV29-1, the J call TRBJ1-1; D call uncertain. The CDR3 nucleotides read TGCAGCGTTGTACGGGGCACTGAAGCTTTCTTT. Encoded protein: CSVVRGTEAFF. The whole variable domain, filled in from reference TRBV29-1 and TRBJ1-1, reads SAVISQKPSRDICQRGTSLTIQCQVDSQVTMMFWYRQQPGQSLTLIATANQGSEATYESGFVIDKFPISRPNLTFSTLTVSNMSPEDSSIYLCSVVRGTEAFFGQGTRLTVV.